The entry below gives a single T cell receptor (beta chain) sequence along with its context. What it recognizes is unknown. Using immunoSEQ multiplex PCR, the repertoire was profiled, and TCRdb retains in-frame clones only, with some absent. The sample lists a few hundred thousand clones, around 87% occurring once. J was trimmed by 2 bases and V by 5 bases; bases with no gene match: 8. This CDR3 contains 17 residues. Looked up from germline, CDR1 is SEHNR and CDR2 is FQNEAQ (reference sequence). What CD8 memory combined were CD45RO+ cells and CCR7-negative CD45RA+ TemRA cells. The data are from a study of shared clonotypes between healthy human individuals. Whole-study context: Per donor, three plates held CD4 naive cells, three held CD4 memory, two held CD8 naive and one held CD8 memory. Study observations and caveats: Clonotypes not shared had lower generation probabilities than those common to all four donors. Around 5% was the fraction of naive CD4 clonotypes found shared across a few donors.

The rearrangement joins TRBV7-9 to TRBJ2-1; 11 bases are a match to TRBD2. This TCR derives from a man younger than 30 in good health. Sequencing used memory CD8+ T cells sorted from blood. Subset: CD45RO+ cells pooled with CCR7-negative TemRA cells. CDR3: CASSKTSGSRPYNEQFF. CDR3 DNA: TGTGCCAGCAGCAAAACTAGCGGGAGTCGCCCCTACAATGAGCAGTTCTTC.